This entry describes one T cell receptor beta chain. Its antigen is still unknown. No base quality information exists; no much larger clone differs at one position. The method behind the library was the immunoSEQ multiplex PCR assay. Under the source paper's analysis protocol: To diagnose cytomegalovirus status from the catalog of TCR beta chain sequences, a statistical classification framework was built. TCRdb obtained this table from immuneACCESS and retained in-frame rearrangements with V and J assigned. These tables miss some clones; where compared with another copy, unresolved V genes account for less than half of the shortfall, and the remainder is unexplained. The V and J calls and clone size are taken from that table; D and trimming were inferred from the DNA. This sample gives 55,000 to 75,000 clones in total; around 90% of them show up just once. Around 3% of the sample rests with the top ten.

This entry comes from a study of cytomegalovirus exposure and HLA in healthy donors (TCRdb year 2017). About the study as a whole: A later analysis indicated that the roughly 130 validation repertoires were generated on the platform also employed for the 720 or so repertoires of the first cohort. Besides the first cohort of approximately 670 subjects, a separate validation cohort made up of roughly 120 different subjects was used. The study was designed to test whether signatures of past pathogen exposure could be identified by cataloging public T cell receptors. High-throughput TCR immunosequencing, statistical association of individual TCRs with disease status, and machine learning were combined to predict cytomegalovirus infection status. The paper's findings and limits, for the study overall: In vitro tests confirmed that a few of the cytomegalovirus-associated TCR beta chains recognize cytomegalovirus antigens. The classifier was reported to diagnose cytomegalovirus status with high specificity and sensitivity in both the original cohort and the validation cohort. A later analysis had no HLA typing for the validation cohort, so co-occurrence there was scored across all 110 or so repertoires. It was suggested by the authors that the approach could potentially be generalized to other disease states and immunological phenotypes. Across donors, most TCR sequences were observed very rarely, whereas some public TCRs were present in many individuals. The study listed 150 to 200 TCR beta chains as associated with cytomegalovirus. Subsequent analysis determined that TCRs grouped into clusters in the first cohort also showed a tendency toward co-occurrence across the 120 or so validation repertoires, and 85% to 95% of cluster scores exceeded 0.

V has 1 base trimmed and J has 6 bases trimmed; junction bases matching no gene number 5. Including cysteine and phenylalanine, the CDR3 has 15 amino acids. Only the CDR3 portion is preserved as DNA: 45 bases, with reading frame beginning at the first base. CDR1 and CDR2 were assigned from the germline V gene as SGHTA and FQGTGA. Donors formed part of the validation cohort, which comprised fewer than 150 subjects and was distinct from the first cohort of over 500 subjects. The receptor comes from a man aged 18-30 years in good health and CMV-seronegative. Material: PBMCs. The rearranged segments are TRBV7-3 and TRBJ2-1; TRBD2 fits 8 bases in the junction. This receptor carries the CDR3 CASSLKGGTSNEQFF. The DNA sequence is TGTGCCAGCAGCTTAAAAGGGGGGACTAGCAATGAGCAGTTCTTC.